These 24 T cell receptor beta chains were sequenced from one sample in a study of siplizumab effects on memory and regulatory T cells. Here immunoSEQ multiplex PCR was the method, and the copy in TCRdb shows in-frame clones only, minus some. The repertoire holds some 100,000 clones, with around 90% as singletons. Sequencing was performed on CD4+ T cells sorted from blood. The receptor set was obtained from a human donor in good health. Some clones in this sample may be carry-over from other donors' samples.

The CDR3: CASNLFPGQYNQPQHF. The DNA of the CDR3 is TGTGCCAGCAATCTTTTCCCTGGACAATACAATCAGCCCCAGCATTTT. The chain joins TRBV6-6 to TRBJ1-5; TRBD1 might be the D (5 bases). Trimming cost V 7 bases and J 3 bases, with 19 bases left between them. CDR1 and CDR2 (germline): MNHNY, SVGAGI (reference sequence). This CDR3 is 16 amino acids long.

The chain uses TRBV7-2 and TRBJ1-1; D not certain. Trimming removed 5 bases from V and 11 bases from J, with 15 bases in between. CDR3 length: 12 amino acids. Germline values: CDR1 SGHTA, CDR2 FQGNSA. The CDR3 reads CASSQSRVSAFF. CDR3 nucleotides: TGTGCCAGCAGCCAATCGAGGGTGTCCGCTTTCTTT.

The chain couples TRBV14 to TRBJ2-6, with D perhaps matching TRBD2 (5 bases). Looked up from germline, CDR1 is SGHDN and CDR2 is FVKESK. The CDR3 has 14 amino acids. V lost 3 bases and J lost 4, with 7 bases in between. The CDR3 here is CASSQAGGANVLTF. The DNA of the CDR3 is TGTGCCAGCAGCCAGGCGGGCGGGGCCAACGTCCTGACTTTC.

V gene TRBV19 combines with J gene TRBJ2-7, with TRBD1 identical over 8 bases. The germline V gene has CDR1 LNHDA and CDR2 SQIVND (reference sequence). The CDR3 covers 12 residues. The J segment lost 3 bases and the V segment lost 6 bases, leaving 1 base of the junction unmatched. The CDR3 bases are TGTGCCAGTAGGGGGACAGGCTACGAGCAGTACTTC. Its translation: CASRGTGYEQYF.

The CDR3 DNA reads as TGTGCCAGCAGAGGGACTAGCGGGAGATACGAGCAGTACTTC. Its protein product is CASRGTSGRYEQYF. This chain connects TRBV2 to TRBJ2-7; TRBD2 aligns across 14 bases. Germline trimming cut 6 bases from V and 4 bases from J; bases unmatched to any gene: 2. Germline CDR1 SNHLY, CDR2 FYNNEI. CDR3 length: 14 residues.

The V call is TRBV7-3, the J call TRBJ2-2, with D perhaps TRBD1 (5 bases). CDR3 length: 19 amino acids. CDR1 is SGHTA and CDR2 is FQGTGA in the germline V gene. The ends were cut back, 4 bases at V and 4 bases at J, with 25 bases in the middle. Here the CDR3 DNA reads TGTGCCAGCAGCTCTCATTCAACAGGCGTCGGATCGAGCACCGGGGAGCTGTTTTTT. Amino acid sequence: CASSSHSTGVGSSTGELFF.

The genes are TRBV9 and TRBJ2-7, with D perhaps matching TRBD2 (5 bases). The CDR3 contains 14 residues. CDR1 and CDR2 (germline): SGDLS, YYNGEE. Trimming took 3 bases from V and 5 from J, leaving 15 bases between them. The CDR3 nucleotides are TGTGCCAGCAGCGCGGGTGGGCTAGCTAACGAGCAGTACTTC. Its protein product is CASSAGGLANEQYF.

The chain joins TRBV27 to TRBJ2-7; 14 nucleotides align to TRBD2. Germline V gene data show CDR1 as MNHEY and CDR2 as SMNVEV (reference sequence). V was pared by 2 bases and J by 2 bases, with 5 bases of the junction left unmatched. The CDR3 extends over 17 amino acids. As DNA, the CDR3 is TGTGCCAGCAGTTTAGAGGGACTAGCGGGAGAGGCCTACGAGCAGTACTTC. Its protein is CASSLEGLAGEAYEQYF.

The CDR3 sequence is CASRPGGAVYGYTF. The DNA of the CDR3 is TGTGCCAGCAGGCCGGGGGGGGCTGTTTATGGCTACACCTTC. This chain links TRBV6-1 with TRBJ1-2; TRBD1 might be the D (6 bases). Trimming stripped 6 bases from V and 5 bases from J, with 16 bases between. Germline assignment: CDR1 MNHNS and CDR2 SASEGT. The CDR3 has 14 residues.

V gene TRBV29-1 combines with J gene TRBJ1-5; 8 nucleotides match TRBD1. V lost 4 bases and J lost 7; bases outside the gene matches: 6. Germline CDR1 and CDR2: SQVTM and ANQGSEA. The CDR3 has 13 amino acids. As DNA, the CDR3 is TGCAGCGTTGGTGGACAGGGCGAACAGCCCCAGCATTTT. Its translation is CSVGGQGEQPQHF. Based on the CDR3 plus reference TRBV29-1 and TRBJ1-5, the full variable domain is SAVISQKPSRDICQRGTSLTIQCQVDSQVTMMFWYRQQPGQSLTLIATANQGSEATYESGFVIDKFPISRPNLTFSTLTVSNMSPEDSSIYLCSVGGQGEQPQHFGDGTRLSIL.

V and J are TRBV19 and TRBJ2-7; tentatively, D is TRBD1 or TRBD2 (6 bases each). The CDR3 totals 15 residues. Germline CDR1 reads LNHDA; CDR2 reads SQIVND (reference sequence). Trimming left V 3 bases short and J 2 bases short, with 14 bases between. CDR3 bases: TGTGCCAGTAGTATCAAGGGGGGTGGCCCCTACGAGCAGTACTTC. This codes for CASSIKGGGPYEQYF.

The chain joins TRBV5-1 to TRBJ2-7, with 10 bases identical to TRBD2. In germline, CDR1 is SGHRS, CDR2 YFSETQ. The CDR3 loop spans 14 amino acids. Germline trimming cut 2 bases from V and 5 bases from J; bases unmatched to any gene: 4. CDR3 bases: TGCGCCAGCAGCTTAGCGGGAGGGCCCCACGAGCAGTACTTC. Amino acid sequence: CASSLAGGPHEQYF.

This clone has more than one count but fewer than ten. The gene calls are TRBV5-6 and TRBJ1-3; no definite D call. CDR1 SGHDT and CDR2 YYEEEE come from the germline V gene. The CDR3 extends over 15 amino acids. With 1 base removed from V and 0 bases from J, the gap between germline ends came to 8 bases. CDR3 DNA: TGTGCCAGCAGCTTGCCCACCGGCTCTGGAAACACCATATATTTT. This gives the protein CASSLPTGSGNTIYF.

The chain joins TRBV28 to TRBJ1-2; D is perhaps TRBD1 (5 bases). CDR1 is MDHEN and CDR2 is SYDVKM in the germline V gene. The CDR3 is made up of 13 amino acids. V lost 10 bases to trimming and J lost 4 bases, with 16 bases between them. CDR3 coding DNA: TGTGCCACCGTTAATCGGGGGATCTATGGCTACACCTTC. This gives the protein CATVNRGIYGYTF.

The J gene is TRBJ2-5, the V gene TRBV19; D ambiguous. Germline values: CDR1 LNHDA, CDR2 SQIVND (reference sequence). The CDR3 is 11 residues long. Between the trimmed V and J ends, which lost 3 bases and 11 bases, there was a span of 10 bases. CDR3 region: CASSISGIQYF. In DNA form, the CDR3 reads TGTGCCAGTAGTATTAGTGGGATTCAGTACTTC.

The CDR3 protein is CASSNDRGGETDTQYF. CDR3 in DNA: TGTGCCAGTAGTAACGACAGGGGGGGTGAGACAGATACGCAGTATTTT. The chain links TRBV19 to TRBJ2-3, with 9 bases fitting TRBD1. The CDR3 sequence is 16 residues long. Germline values: CDR1 LNHDA, CDR2 SQIVND (reference sequence). After removal of 4 bases from V and 3 bases from J, the junction contained 8 bases not matched to a gene.

The rearrangement uses TRBV7-2 and TRBJ1-3; D unresolved. This CDR3 spans 15 amino acids. The V end lost 5 bases, the J end lost 0 bases, and 11 bases lay between the germline ends. Germline V CDR1 and CDR2: SGHTA, FQGNSA. In DNA, the CDR3 is TGTGCCAGCAGCCCACACCAGAACTCTGGAAACACCATATATTTT. Translating it yields CASSPHQNSGNTIYF.

V gene TRBV6-1 combines with J gene TRBJ2-1; 13 bases align to TRBD2. Trimming cost V 8 bases and J 7 bases; bases outside gene matches: 8. This CDR3 spans 15 amino acids. The germline V gene encodes CDR1 MNHNS and CDR2 SASEGT. CDR3 bases: TGTGCCAGCGATTGGACTAGCGGGAGTATAAATGAGCAGTTCTTC. Encoded protein: CASDWTSGSINEQFF.

The chain uses TRBV5-1 and TRBJ2-5; TRBD1 agrees at 10 bases. The junction had 6 bases not matched to a gene; V was cut back by 2 bases and J by 2 bases. CDR3 length equals 16 residues. Per germline, CDR1 SGHRS and CDR2 YFSETQ. The CDR3 DNA reads as TGCGCCAGCAGCTTAACCGGGACAGGGGCTCAAGAGACCCAGTACTTC. Translating it yields CASSLTGTGAQETQYF.

V gene TRBV19 combines with J gene TRBJ1-1; the match to TRBD1 covers 10 bases. The CDR3 loop spans 14 amino acids. V was clipped by 5 bases and J by 10 bases; unmatched bases: 10. From germline, CDR1 is LNHDA and CDR2 SQIVND (reference sequence). This chain's CDR3 is CASSPLGTGVRAFF. CDR3 sequence (DNA): TGTGCCAGTAGTCCTCTCGGGACAGGGGTACGAGCTTTCTTT.

The rearrangement links TRBV18 to TRBJ2-7, with 7 bases matching TRBD1. This CDR3 has 14 amino acids. V lost 2 bases, J lost 6 bases, and 7 bases stayed unmatched. Germline V gives CDR1 KGHSH, CDR2 LQKENI. The CDR3 spells CASSPYLTGAEQYF. CDR3 nucleotide sequence: TGTGCCAGCTCACCATATCTCACAGGGGCCGAGCAGTACTTC.

V gene TRBV7-2 combines with J gene TRBJ1-1; D gene ambiguous. There are 13 residues in the CDR3. In germline, CDR1 is SGHTA, CDR2 FQGNSA. Between the trimmed V and J ends, which lost 7 bases and 3 bases, there was a span of 12 bases. The CDR3 loop reads CASTPTRDTEAFF. The CDR3 DNA sequence: TGTGCCAGCACCCCCACTAGGGACACTGAAGCTTTCTTT.

The chain is built from TRBV2 and TRBJ1-6, with TRBD1 matching over 8 bases. CDR1 is SNHLY and CDR2 is FYNNEI in the germline V gene. Unmatched junction bases numbered 1, after V lost 6 bases and J lost 6 bases. This CDR3 is 13 amino acids long. CDR3 sequence (DNA): TGTGCCAGCAGGGACAGGGCTAATTCACCCCTCCACTTT. Translated, it gives CASRDRANSPLHF.

The chain recombines TRBV7-3 with TRBJ2-1; TRBD2 matches at 13 bases. Germline V lookup: CDR1 SGHTA, CDR2 FQGTGA. The V segment lost 1 base and the J segment 4 bases; nucleotides outside the gene matches: 1. The CDR3 has 16 amino acids. CDR3 coding DNA: TGTGCCAGCAGCTTAAGACTAGCGGGAGGTTACAATGAGCAGTTCTTC. This sequence encodes CASSLRLAGGYNEQFF.